This TCR beta chain was recorded in a study of blood T cells in healthy people across ages. A second about 6 to 12 cycle PCR used barcoded and J-beta primers. TCRdb used MiXCR to reprocess the 5' RACE reads, holding one entry per CDR3 protein. The sample holds approximately 900,000 distinct CDR3 sequences, roughly 28% seen once. The V and J ends lost 6 bases and 3 bases respectively, with 12 bases between them. This CDR3 spans 13 amino acids. Germline CDR1 is SGHRS and CDR2 is YFSETQ. This sample also belongs to another study, concerning T cells of mothers and their children. According to that study: Each mother yielded more than 8 million TCR beta CDR3 reads. Each child yielded several million reads.

This clonotype was sampled from a woman in her 40s in good health. Specimen: blood. J is TRBJ1-2 and V is TRBV5-1, with D hard to call. This CDR3 is CASNSQRDYGYTF. The DNA of the CDR3 is TGCGCCAGCAACTCTCAGCGGGACTATGGCTACACCTTC. The full variable domain, in which reference TRBV5-1 and TRBJ1-2 provide the parts outside the CDR3, is KAGVTQTPRYLIKTRGQQVTLSCSPISGHRSVSWYQQTPGQGLQFLFEYFSETQRNKGNFPGRFSGRQFSNSRSEMNVSTLELGDSALYLCASNSQRDYGYTFGSGTRLTVV.